A selection of T cell receptor beta chains follows, all from one sample in a study of cytomegalovirus exposure and HLA in healthy donors. The method was immunoSEQ multiplex PCR; TCRdb's version includes in-frame clones alone and lacks a portion of them. Here the sample spans under 200,000 clones, 84% being singletons. Sequenced sample: PBMCs. Source of these receptors: a boy between 10 and 17 years old in good health and CMV-seronegative. Each CDR3 is given with its conserved first and last residue. The D gene is left open where the match is weak. A clone size is listed for some rows: how often the clone was seen (once, few, many), or a class if it is expanded.

TRBV27	TRBD1	TRBJ1-4	-	CASSFSDRGREKLFF	TGTGCCAGCAGTTTTTCAGACAGGGGGAGAGAAAAACTGTTTTTT
TRBV7-7	-	TRBJ1-3	-	CASSLERQDSGNTIYF	TGTGCTAGCAGCTTAGAGCGGCAAGACTCTGGAAACACCATATATTTT
TRBV4-1	TRBD1	TRBJ2-5	-	CASSRTGGQETQYF	TGCGCCAGCAGCCGGACAGGGGGCCAAGAGACCCAGTACTTC
TRBV30	-	TRBJ1-4	-	CASRVPGEKLFF	TGTGCTTCGAGGGTTCCGGGCGAAAAACTGTTTTTT
TRBV2	-	TRBJ2-3	-	CASSDAGVGTDTQYF	TGTGCCAGCAGTGATGCCGGAGTGGGCACAGATACGCAGTATTTT
TRBV4-1	TRBD1	TRBJ1-2	-	CASSPDRAREGYTF	TGCGCCAGCAGCCCAGACAGGGCCCGTGAGGGCTACACCTTC
TRBV5-1	-	TRBJ1-2	-	CASSLDRYGYTF	TGCGCCAGCAGCTTGGATCGGTATGGCTACACCTTC
TRBV27	-	TRBJ2-3	-	CASSLIRQTHTDTQYF	TGTGCCAGCAGTTTAATTCGGCAGACTCACACAGATACGCAGTATTTT
TRBV6-5	-	TRBJ2-2	-	CATQGSGNTGELFF	TGTGCCACCCAGGGTTCAGGGAACACCGGGGAGCTGTTTTTT
TRBV6-1	TRBD2	TRBJ2-1	-	CASTPGLVLEQFF	TGTGCCAGCACCCCGGGACTAGTCCTTGAGCAGTTCTTC
TRBV4-2	-	TRBJ2-2	-	CASSQNPGADTGELFF	TGTGCCAGCAGCCAAAACCCAGGGGCGGACACCGGGGAGCTGTTTTTT
TRBV14	-	TRBJ1-2	-	CASSQDRGGGYTF	TGTGCCAGCAGCCAAGATCGCGGGGGCGGCTACACCTTC
TRBV6-1	TRBD1	TRBJ1-2	-	CASSDPAGQGVGYTF	TGTGCCAGCAGTGACCCCGCGGGACAGGGGGTGGGCTACACCTTC
TRBV2	TRBD2	TRBJ2-3	-	CASSEVAGGFTSTDTQYF	TGTGCCAGCAGTGAAGTCGCGGGAGGGTTTACTAGCACAGATACGCAGTATTTT
TRBV7-9	-	TRBJ1-1	-	CASSLWQDSMNTEAFF	TGTGCCAGCAGCTTATGGCAGGACAGCATGAACACTGAAGCTTTCTTT
TRBV12-2	-	TRBJ1-4	few	CASRLDTTNEKLFF	TGTGCAAGTCGCTTAGACACAACTAATGAAAAACTGTTTTTT
TRBV7-9	-	TRBJ1-2	once	CASSKQGGSYGYTF	TGTGCCAGCAGCAAACAAGGGGGAAGCTATGGCTACACCTTC
TRBV28	-	TRBJ2-3	-	CASSNKLVSTDTQYF	TGTGCCAGCAGCAATAAACTCGTTAGCACAGATACGCAGTATTTT
TRBV5-1	TRBD1	TRBJ1-5	-	CASRAGTGNQPQHF	TGCGCCAGCCGGGCCGGGACAGGGAATCAGCCCCAGCATTTT
TRBV25-1	-	TRBJ2-7	-	CASTPRFSSYEQYF	TGTGCCAGCACTCCTCGCTTCAGCTCCTACGAGCAGTACTTC
TRBV18	TRBD1	TRBJ1-5	-	CASSLGQGNQPQHF	TGTGCCAGCTCACTGGGACAGGGCAATCAGCCCCAGCATTTT
TRBV2	TRBD1	TRBJ1-1	-	CASTPGQGRLNTEAFF	TGTGCCAGCACCCCGGGACAGGGGCGTCTGAACACTGAAGCTTTCTTT
TRBV27	-	TRBJ1-5	-	CASTLLREGDQPQHF	TGTGCCAGCACCCTTTTGAGAGAAGGGGATCAGCCCCAGCATTTT
TRBV6-1	-	TRBJ2-4	-	CASSEAGSLAKNIQYF	TGTGCCAGCAGTGAAGCTGGGAGCCTAGCCAAAAACATTCAGTACTTC
TRBV10-1	TRBD1	TRBJ1-2	-	CAGRNRGRPPGCLYGYTF	TGCGCCGGCAGAAATAGGGGGCGCCCCCCCGGATGCTTGTATGGCTACACCTTC
TRBV15	-	TRBJ2-5	-	CATSRALAQETQYF	TGTGCCACCAGCAGAGCTTTGGCCCAAGAGACCCAGTACTTC
TRBV9	TRBD1	TRBJ1-1	-	CASSVGTGLLTTEAFF	TGTGCCAGCAGCGTCGGGACAGGGTTGCTGACCACTGAAGCTTTCTTT
TRBV5-4	-	TRBJ1-2	-	CASSLLQPIYGYTF	TGTGCCAGCAGCTTGTTACAGCCTATCTATGGCTACACCTTC
TRBV28	TRBD2	TRBJ2-3	-	CASSPTSGRGWFFKDTQYF	TGTGCCAGCAGCCCAACTAGCGGGAGGGGGTGGTTCTTTAAAGATACGCAGTATTTT
TRBV6-1	TRBD1	TRBJ1-1	-	CASRATGGTEAFF	TGTGCCAGCAGAGCCACAGGGGGCACTGAAGCTTTCTTT
TRBV29-1	-	TRBJ1-2	-	CSAPDSFYGYTF	TGCAGCGCTCCGGACAGTTTTTATGGCTACACCTTC
TRBV2	-	TRBJ2-7	-	CASSEYSVPYEQYF	TGTGCCAGCAGTGAATACTCGGTTCCCTACGAGCAGTACTTC
TRBV30	-	TRBJ1-2	-	CAWTQGRYGYTF	TGTGCCTGGACTCAGGGGCGGTATGGCTACACCTTC
TRBV4-1	-	TRBJ1-2	-	CASSQEEDGYTF	TGCGCCAGCAGCCAAGAGGAGGATGGCTACACCTTC
TRBV28	TRBD1	TRBJ2-5	-	CASSGPGQGGETQYF	TGTGCCAGCAGCGGTCCGGGACAGGGAGGAGAGACCCAGTACTTC
TRBV6-1	-	TRBJ1-5	-	CASSEGVFAGWTDQPQHF	TGTGCCAGCAGTGAAGGTGTATTCGCAGGTTGGACTGATCAGCCCCAGCATTTT
TRBV28	TRBD2	TRBJ2-7	-	CASRPRVAGGGPYEQYF	TGTGCCAGCAGACCCCGGGTGGCGGGCGGGGGGCCCTACGAGCAGTACTTC
TRBV30	-	TRBJ2-5	-	CAWRKSPGQLEETQYF	TGTGCCTGGCGGAAATCCCCTGGACAGTTAGAAGAGACCCAGTACTTC
TRBV5-1	-	TRBJ1-5	-	CASSLTTGVQPQHF	TGCGCCAGCAGCTTAACGACGGGGGTTCAGCCCCAGCATTTT
TRBV9	-	TRBJ2-7	-	CASSVGPQGTYEQYF	TGTGCCAGCAGCGTAGGTCCCCAGGGGACCTACGAGCAGTACTTC
TRBV5-1	-	TRBJ2-2	few	CASSYSGTPNTGELFF	TGCGCCAGCAGCTATTCCGGGACACCTAACACCGGGGAGCTGTTTTTT
TRBV28	TRBD1	TRBJ2-5	-	CASTPSNRGEETQYF	TGTGCCAGCACCCCTTCTAACAGGGGAGAAGAGACCCAGTACTTC
TRBV10-3	TRBD1	TRBJ1-5	-	CAISESGQVDQPQHF	TGTGCCATCAGTGAGTCGGGACAGGTAGATCAGCCCCAGCATTTT
TRBV7-3	TRBD2	TRBJ2-7	few	CASSLTAGLEGYEQYF	TGTGCCAGCAGCTTAACTGCGGGACTAGAGGGCTACGAGCAGTACTTC
TRBV10-3	TRBD1	TRBJ1-2	once	CARRGQGGYTF	TGTGCCCGTAGGGGGCAAGGTGGCTACACCTTC
TRBV5-4	TRBD1	TRBJ2-3	-	CASSFRQGADTQYF	TGTGCCAGCAGCTTCCGACAGGGGGCAGATACGCAGTATTTT
TRBV30	-	TRBJ1-2	-	CAWTRRRGIGMGYGYTF	TGTGCCTGGACAAGGAGGAGGGGTATAGGGATGGGCTATGGCTACACCTTC
TRBV5-8	-	TRBJ1-6	-	CASSPGTLHF	TGTGCCAGCAGCCCAGGGACCCTCCACTTT
TRBV6-5	TRBD1	TRBJ1-2	once	CASSLGQGLSGYTF	TGTGCCAGCAGCCTGGGACAGGGTTTAAGTGGCTACACCTTC